These 28 T cell receptor beta chains originate from one sample sequenced in a study of T cells in Graves' hyperthyroidism and ophthalmopathy. The source material, RNA transcripts, was used to amplify TCR beta CDR3 regions. A set of HTBI primers served as the primers for a first-round RT-PCR of the TCR CDR3. TCRdb re-derived calls from the multiplex PCR reads in MiXCR, one entry per CDR3 protein. The data show approximately 330,000 distinct CDR3 sequences, about 20% seen once. Sequencing was performed on blood. The receptor source for this set is a woman aged 50 to 60 with Graves' hyperthyroidism.

This clonotype was observed a handful of times. The chain joins TRBV12-3 or TRBV12-4 to TRBJ1-2; TRBD1 agrees at 7 bases. Trimming took 5 bases from V and 4 from J; bases not matched to a gene: 7. This CDR3 has 14 amino acids. The CDR3 loop is CASSTGTAGYGYTF. The CDR3 coding sequence is TGTGCCAGCAGTACCGGGACAGCTGGCTATGGCTACACCTTC.

This rearrangement joins TRBV19 to TRBJ1-1; D is unresolved. V lost 5 bases and J 8 bases, leaving 15 bases between the germline ends. The CDR3 sequence is 13 residues long. Germline CDR1 and CDR2: LNHDA and SQIVND (reference sequence). CDR3 loop: CASSPTNEREAFF. The CDR3 coding sequence is TGTGCCAGTAGTCCGACAAACGAACGGGAAGCTTTCTTT.

V usage is TRBV19 and J usage is TRBJ1-5; 8 bases map to TRBD1. The CDR3 is made up of 15 amino acids. Germline V gene lookup returns CDR1 LNHDA and CDR2 SQIVND (reference sequence). V trimming: 6 bases; J trimming: 4 bases; junction bases outside the gene matches: 8. DNA of the CDR3: TGTGCCAGTAGGCGACAGGGGAATTTAAATCAGCCCCAGCATTTT. Translated: CASRRQGNLNQPQHF.

This clonotype was picked up many times. This CDR3 reads CASSLVLGTGVYEQYV. The CDR3, as DNA: TGTGCCAGCAGCTTAGTATTAGGGACAGGGGTTTACGAGCAGTACGTC. V usage is TRBV7-9 and J usage is TRBJ2-7; 10 bases align to TRBD1. The CDR3 length is 16 residues. V lost 1 base to trimming and J lost 4 bases; unmatched junction nucleotides: 7. CDR1 is SEHNR and CDR2 is FQNEAQ in the germline V gene (reference sequence).

The J gene is TRBJ2-2, the V gene TRBV19; 10 nucleotides agree with TRBD1. This CDR3 region has 14 residues. The germline V gene encodes CDR1 LNHDA and CDR2 SQIVND (reference sequence). J lost 5 bases, V lost 7 bases, and 4 bases had no gene match. The CDR3 DNA reads TGTGCCAGTATCAGGACAGGGGGAACCGGGGAGCTGTTTTTT. Amino acids: CASIRTGGTGELFF.

This clonotype was observed a handful of times. The gene calls are TRBV6-5 and TRBJ2-3; D remains ambiguous. The V gene lost 0 bases and the J gene lost 4 bases, with 8 bases spanning the gap. This CDR3 region has 14 residues. Germline lookup yields CDR1 MNHEY and CDR2 SVGAGI. The CDR3 region is CASSYSGHSDTQYF. DNA for the CDR3: TGTGCCAGCAGTTACTCCGGTCACTCAGATACGCAGTATTTT.

This clonotype showed up many times. The chain employs TRBV7-2 and TRBJ2-1, with 7 bases identical to TRBD2. The CDR3 consists of 15 residues. J lost 5 bases, V lost 3 bases, and 7 bases had no gene match. The V gene's germline CDR1 is SGHTA and CDR2 FQGNSA. CDR3 in amino acids: CASSLVAGEHNEQFF. The CDR3, as DNA: TGTGCCAGCAGCTTGGTGGCGGGAGAGCACAATGAGCAGTTCTTC.

The CDR3 spells CSATSGSSGELFF. As DNA, the CDR3 is TGCAGTGCTACTAGCGGGTCTTCCGGGGAGCTGTTTTTT. The chain is built from TRBV20-1 and TRBJ2-2; the match to TRBD2 covers 8 bases. The length of the CDR3 is 13 residues. The junction had 4 bases not matched to a gene; V was cut back by 4 bases and J by 6 bases. Looked up from germline, CDR1 is DFQATT and CDR2 is SNEGSKA (reference sequence).

This clonotype was observed many times. V is TRBV11-2 and J is TRBJ2-3, with a possible D match to TRBD2 (6 bases). CDR1 and CDR2 (germline): SGHAT, FQNNGV. The CDR3 has 15 residues. The V end was cut by 5 bases, the J end by 0 bases, with 12 bases between. The CDR3, as DNA: TGTGCCAGCAGCCTTAGCGGAGCTAGCACAGATACGCAGTATTTT. Residues: CASSLSGASTDTQYF.

This clonotype showed up just a few times. This sequence joins TRBV15 and TRBJ2-3; TRBD2 matches at 11 bases. The CDR3 is 16 amino acids. Trimming cost V 4 bases and J 4 bases; bases outside gene matches: 7. Germline loops: CDR1 LNHNV, CDR2 YYDKDF (reference sequence). The CDR3 is CATSINLAGGSDTQYF. CDR3 nucleotides: TGTGCCACCAGCATCAACCTAGCGGGAGGATCAGATACGCAGTATTTT.

The chain has TRBV2 and TRBJ1-2; no definite D call. The CDR3 consists of 14 residues. With 5 bases removed from V and 3 bases from J, the gap between germline ends came to 13 bases. Looked up from germline, CDR1 is SNHLY and CDR2 is FYNNEI. For the CDR3, the DNA is TGTGCCAGCAGTTTATCAGGCATTTACTATGGCTACACCTTC. It translates to CASSLSGIYYGYTF.

This clonotype was observed a handful of times. The rearrangement uses TRBV4-2 and TRBJ1-2; the D gene is possibly TRBD1 (5 bases). Trimming left V 1 base short and J 8 bases short, with 17 bases between. The V gene's germline CDR1 is LGHNA and CDR2 YNFKEQ. The CDR3 runs 15 residues. In DNA form, the CDR3 reads TGTGCCAGCAGCCAAGGGTCAACGGGGGTAAGGGGCTACACCTTC. Translated, it gives CASSQGSTGVRGYTF.

This clonotype was observed a single time. The V gene is TRBV10-3, the J gene TRBJ1-1, with a possible D match to TRBD1 (5 bases). Trimming pared 3 bases from V and 2 bases from J, leaving 13 bases between. Per germline, CDR1 ENHRY and CDR2 SYGVKD. The CDR3 is 15 amino acids. CDR3 sequence: CAISDFADRNTEAFF. CDR3 coding DNA: TGTGCCATCAGTGACTTTGCCGACAGAAACACTGAAGCTTTCTTT.

As to this clonotype: A much larger clone differs from this one at a single base, so this may be a read error. The chain is built from TRBV11-2 and TRBJ2-2; D not resolved. The CDR3 has 16 residues. Trimming took 0 bases from V and 2 from J, leaving 10 bases between them. Per germline, CDR1 SGHAT and CDR2 FQNNGV. CDR3 sequence reads: CASSLDGRVNTGELFF. The CDR3 DNA reads as TGTGCCAGCAGCTTAGACGGTAGGGTTAACACCGGGGAGCTGTTTTTT.

The chain couples TRBV5-1 to TRBJ2-2; D not resolved. V shed 6 bases and J shed 5 bases, with 11 bases lying between them. There are 13 residues in the CDR3. Looked up from germline, CDR1 is SGHRS and CDR2 is YFSETQ. The CDR3 loop is CASKFGLTGELFF. The CDR3, as DNA: TGCGCCAGCAAATTTGGCTTGACCGGGGAGCTGTTTTTT.

The chain employs TRBV5-4 and TRBJ2-1; 7 bases line up with TRBD1. J gave up 7 bases and V 4 bases, and 17 bases lay outside the gene matches. CDR1 is SGHNT, CDR2 YYREEE, per germline (reference sequence). CDR3 length: 17 residues. The CDR3 DNA reads as TGTGCCAGCAGCCCGGGCGCCCACTACGGGACAGAAAATGAGCAGTTCTTC. It specifies CASSPGAHYGTENEQFF.

This clonotype occurred many times. The J gene is TRBJ2-5, the V gene TRBV3-1; TRBD2 aligns across 8 bases. The germline V gene has CDR1 LGHDT and CDR2 YNNKEL (reference sequence). The CDR3 runs to 13 residues. V lost 5 bases and J lost 2; bases outside the gene matches: 1. CDR3 DNA sequence: TGTGCCAGCAGCTCTAGCGGGCAAGAGACCCAGTACTTC. Amino acids: CASSSSGQETQYF.

This clonotype has a count of ten or more. The genes are TRBV6-1 and TRBJ2-7; 10 bases line up with TRBD2. From germline, CDR1 is MNHNS and CDR2 SASEGT. The ends lost 8 bases at V and 7 bases at J; junction bases unmatched: 11. The CDR3 is 14 amino acids. The CDR3 coding sequence is TGTGCCAGCGGGAGGAGCGGGGGGGACCAGGAGCAGTACGTC. Residues: CASGRSGGDQEQYV.

This chain joins TRBV6-1 and TRBJ1-6; TRBD1 matches at 7 bases. Trimming cost V 6 bases and J 8 bases; bases outside gene matches: 10. The CDR3 extends over 15 amino acids. Germline assignment: CDR1 MNHNS and CDR2 SASEGT. CDR3 coding DNA: TGTGCCAGCAGCATGGACAGGATCCTTGATTCACCCCTCCACTTT. Translated, it gives CASSMDRILDSPLHF.

This clonotype appeared a few times. The CDR3 DNA reads TGTGCCAGCAGCTTAGCCCGGGGACTAGCTAGGGGAGATGAGCAGTTCTTC. It specifies CASSLARGLARGDEQFF. This rearrangement joins TRBV5-5 to TRBJ2-1, with 9 bases identical to TRBD2. Germline V lookup: CDR1 SGHKS, CDR2 YYEKEE (reference sequence). This CDR3 is 17 amino acids long. The J segment lost 8 bases and the V segment lost 2 bases, leaving 14 bases of the junction unmatched.

This clonotype appeared many times. This chain joins TRBV12-3 or TRBV12-4 and TRBJ1-1; weak D call: TRBD1 (6 bases). Trimming took off 0 bases at V and 1 base at J, with 15 bases between the two ends. The CDR3 is 17 amino acids. The CDR3 DNA sequence: TGTGCCAGCAGTTTAGCGCTTGGGGGCGGGGGGAACACTGAAGCTTTCTTT. Residues: CASSLALGGGGNTEAFF.

This clonotype was counted a few times. This chain links TRBV29-1 with TRBJ2-3; D is undetermined. V was shortened by 1 base and J by 0 bases, with 8 bases between the two germline ends. The CDR3 is 14 amino acids. Germline V gives CDR1 SQVTM, CDR2 ANQGSEA. The chain's CDR3 is CSVEADASTDTQYF. The CDR3, as DNA: TGCAGCGTTGAAGCGGACGCCAGCACAGATACGCAGTATTTT.

V is TRBV2 and J is TRBJ2-3; 10 nucleotides align to TRBD2. Trimming removed 2 bases from V and 10 bases from J; junction bases left unmatched: 9. This CDR3 comprises 15 residues. Germline-derived CDR1 and CDR2 are SNHLY and FYNNEI. In DNA, the CDR3 is TGTGCCAGCAGTGAAAGGGCTAGCGGGAGTGGACCGCAGTATTTT. Its protein product is CASSERASGSGPQYF.

In this sample, this clonotype turned up many times. The V call is TRBV6-1, the J call TRBJ1-2, with 9 bases aligning to TRBD1. This CDR3 is 12 amino acids long. Per germline, CDR1 MNHNS and CDR2 SASEGT. V trimming: 7 bases; J trimming: 8 bases; junction bases outside the gene matches: 5. The CDR3 coding sequence is TGTGCCAGCACGGGACAGGGTTACGGCTACACCTTC. Translation: CASTGQGYGYTF.

The sample holds a few counts of this clonotype. The chain employs TRBV9 and TRBJ1-1; 9 nucleotides agree with TRBD1. The CDR3 extends over 15 amino acids. Germline V gene lookup returns CDR1 SGDLS and CDR2 YYNGEE. V was pared by 4 bases and J by 7 bases, with 11 bases of the junction left unmatched. The CDR3 bases are TGTGCCAGCAGCACAAAACAGGGGGCGAGTGGTGAAGCTTTCTTT. Translated, it gives CASSTKQGASGEAFF.

This clonotype was picked up many times. The chain carries TRBV7-2 and TRBJ1-1; D not resolved. The CDR3 contains 12 residues. V lost 3 bases to trimming and J lost 5 bases, with 7 bases between them. CDR1 is SGHTA, CDR2 FQGNSA, per germline. CDR3 nucleotide sequence: TGTGCCAGCAGCTTGTCTGGGACTGAAGCTTTCTTT. Its translation is CASSLSGTEAFF.

The genes are TRBV20-1 and TRBJ2-5, with D unresolved. Per germline, CDR1 DFQATT and CDR2 SNEGSKA (reference sequence). The CDR3 contains 12 residues. V was clipped by 3 bases and J by 4 bases, with 9 bases between them. CDR3 loop: CSASSQAETQYF. In DNA form, the CDR3 reads TGCAGTGCTAGTTCCCAGGCAGAGACCCAGTACTTC.

The rearrangement uses TRBV12-3 or TRBV12-4 and TRBJ1-2, with D maybe TRBD1 (5 bases). This CDR3 contains 12 residues. Trimming cost V 3 bases and J 8 bases, with 10 bases left between them. CDR3 sequence: CASSFWGEGYTF. CDR3 DNA sequence: TGTGCCAGCAGTTTTTGGGGGGAAGGCTACACCTTC.